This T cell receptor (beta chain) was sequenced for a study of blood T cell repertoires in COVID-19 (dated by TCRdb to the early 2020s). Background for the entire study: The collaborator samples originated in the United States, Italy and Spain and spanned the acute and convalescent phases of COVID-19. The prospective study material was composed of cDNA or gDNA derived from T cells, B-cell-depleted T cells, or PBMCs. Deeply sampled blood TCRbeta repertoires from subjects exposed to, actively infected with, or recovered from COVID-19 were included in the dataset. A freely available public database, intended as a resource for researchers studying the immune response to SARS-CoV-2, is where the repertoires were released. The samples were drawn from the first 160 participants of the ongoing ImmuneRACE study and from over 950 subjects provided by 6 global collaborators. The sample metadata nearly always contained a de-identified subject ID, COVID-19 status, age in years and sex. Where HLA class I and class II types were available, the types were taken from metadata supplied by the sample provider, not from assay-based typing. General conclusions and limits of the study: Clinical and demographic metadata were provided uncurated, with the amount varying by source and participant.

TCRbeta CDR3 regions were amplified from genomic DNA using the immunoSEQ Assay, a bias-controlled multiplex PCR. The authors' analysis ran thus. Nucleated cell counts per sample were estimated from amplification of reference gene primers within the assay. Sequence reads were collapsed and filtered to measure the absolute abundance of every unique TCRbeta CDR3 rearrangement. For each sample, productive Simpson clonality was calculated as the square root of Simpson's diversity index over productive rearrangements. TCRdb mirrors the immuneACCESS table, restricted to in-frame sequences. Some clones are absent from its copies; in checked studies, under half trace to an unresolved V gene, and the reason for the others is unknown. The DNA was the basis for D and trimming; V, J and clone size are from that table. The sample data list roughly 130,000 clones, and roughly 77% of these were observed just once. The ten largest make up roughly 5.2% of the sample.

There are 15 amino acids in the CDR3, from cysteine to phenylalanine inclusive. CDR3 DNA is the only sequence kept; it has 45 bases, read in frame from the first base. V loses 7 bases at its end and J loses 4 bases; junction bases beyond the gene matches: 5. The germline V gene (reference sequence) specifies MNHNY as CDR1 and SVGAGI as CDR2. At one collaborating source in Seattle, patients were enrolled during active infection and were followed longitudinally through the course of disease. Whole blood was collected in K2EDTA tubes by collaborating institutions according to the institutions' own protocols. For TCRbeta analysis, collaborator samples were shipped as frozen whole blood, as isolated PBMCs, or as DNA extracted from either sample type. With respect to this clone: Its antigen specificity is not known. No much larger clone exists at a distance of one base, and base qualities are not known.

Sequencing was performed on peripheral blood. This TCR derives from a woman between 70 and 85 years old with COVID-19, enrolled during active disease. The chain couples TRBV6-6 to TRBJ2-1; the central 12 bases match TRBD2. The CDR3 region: CASIGTSGGYNEQFF. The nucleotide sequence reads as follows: TGTGCCAGCATAGGTACTAGCGGGGGGTACAATGAGCAGTTCTTC.